This entry lists 27 T cell receptor beta chains sequenced from one sample in a study of blood T cell repertoires in COVID-19. Assay: immunoSEQ multiplex PCR; the TCRdb copy retains only in-frame clones and omits some. Of tens of thousands of clones in the sample, roughly 91% were seen once. Specimen: peripheral blood. Source of these receptors: an elderly woman with active COVID-19.

This chain joins TRBV7-2 and TRBJ2-4; 7 bases agree with TRBD1. After removal of 4 bases from V and 0 bases from J, the junction contained 15 bases not matched to a gene. Germline CDR1 is SGHTA and CDR2 is FQGNSA. CDR3 length equals 19 residues. The CDR3 loop reads CASSSRGEPGQLAKNIQYF. CDR3 coding DNA: TGTGCCAGCAGCTCCCGAGGGGAACCGGGACAGTTAGCCAAAAACATTCAGTACTTC.

This clone was counted a few times. This sequence joins TRBV3-1 (or the pseudogene TRBV3-2) and TRBJ2-7; D gene unclear. Looked up from germline, CDR1 is LGHDT and CDR2 is YNNKEL (reference sequence). CDR3 length: 14 residues. The V end was cut by 0 bases, the J end by 2 bases, with 8 bases between. CDR3 nucleotide sequence: TGTGCCAGCAGCCAAGACGGCGGAACCTACGAGCAGTACTTC. Its translation is CASSQDGGTYEQYF.

V is TRBV5-6 and J is TRBJ2-1, with 13 bases aligning to TRBD2. Germline trimming cut 1 base from V and 8 bases from J; bases unmatched to any gene: 9. This CDR3 comprises 17 residues. Germline loops: CDR1 SGHDT, CDR2 YYEEEE. The CDR3 DNA follows: TGTGCCAGCAGCTTGCCCCTCGGGACTAGCGGGATCCATGAGCAGTTCTTC. Protein sequence: CASSLPLGTSGIHEQFF.

V and J are TRBV14 and TRBJ1-2; tentatively, D is TRBD1 (6 bases). Trimming took 4 bases from V and 2 from J, leaving 8 bases between them. Germline CDR1 and CDR2: SGHDN and FVKESK. CDR3 length: 13 amino acids. The CDR3 sequence: CASSLGQNYGYTF. CDR3 sequence (DNA): TGTGCCAGCAGCCTCGGACAGAACTATGGCTACACCTTC.

The rearrangement links TRBV7-3 to TRBJ2-1; no reliable D call. CDR1 SGHTA and CDR2 FQGTGA come from the germline V gene. With 4 bases removed from V and 6 bases from J, the gap between germline ends came to 7 bases. CDR3 length: 12 residues. The CDR3 is CASSSTPNEQFF. The CDR3 DNA reads as TGTGCCAGCAGCTCGACACCCAATGAGCAGTTCTTC.

V is TRBV5-1 and J is TRBJ2-5; D uncertain. Germline CDR1 and CDR2: SGHRS and YFSETQ. V lost 2 bases to trimming and J lost 4 bases, with 12 bases between them. The CDR3 length is 14 residues. The chain's CDR3 is CASSLPQSRETQYF. The CDR3 bases are TGCGCCAGCAGCTTACCACAGAGTCGAGAGACCCAGTACTTC.

The gene calls are TRBV6-6 and TRBJ2-3; the match to TRBD1 covers 8 bases. There are 16 residues in the CDR3. The J segment lost 4 bases and the V segment lost 2 bases, leaving 8 bases of the junction unmatched. Germline CDR1 MNHNY, CDR2 SVGAGI (reference sequence). The CDR3 reads CASSYRPGQGSDTQYF. The CDR3 bases are TGTGCCAGCAGTTACAGGCCCGGACAGGGTTCAGATACGCAGTATTTT.

There are a few counts of this clone. The V and J genes are TRBV7-9 and TRBJ2-7; D is ambiguous. Trimming removed 2 bases at V and 3 bases at J, with 8 bases between. CDR1 is SEHNR, CDR2 FQNEAQ, per germline (reference sequence). CDR3 length: 13 amino acids. CDR3 coding DNA: TGTGCCAGCAGCTTAACACCCAGCTACGAGCAGTACTTC. Translated, it gives CASSLTPSYEQYF.

The chain carries TRBV6-6 and TRBJ1-2; 9 nucleotides align to TRBD1. The trim removed 1 base at V and 8 bases at J, leaving 8 bases unmatched. The CDR3 contains 15 residues. CDR1 is MNHNY and CDR2 is SVGAGI in the germline V gene (reference sequence). In DNA, the CDR3 is TGTGCCAGCAGTTACTTACAGTCGACAGGGGGAGGCTACACCTTC. Translated: CASSYLQSTGGGYTF.

This sequence joins TRBV5-1 and TRBJ2-5, with a possible D match to TRBD2 (6 bases). V lost 4 bases to trimming and J lost 1 base, with 14 bases between them. The germline gives CDR1 SGHRS, CDR2 YFSETQ. CDR3 length: 15 residues. The CDR3 nucleotides read TGCGCCAGCAGCCCCTGGAGGGGATCCCAAGAGACCCAGTACTTC. Protein product: CASSPWRGSQETQYF.

The rearrangement uses TRBV6-1 and TRBJ2-5; a possible D gene is TRBD1 (6 bases). Trimming took off 0 bases at V and 7 bases at J, with 21 bases between the two ends. The CDR3 runs to 17 residues. CDR1 is MNHNS, CDR2 SASEGT, per germline. CDR3 sequence reads: CASSEAGAGYGSWTQYF. CDR3 DNA: TGTGCCAGCAGTGAAGCGGGGGCAGGGTACGGTTCGTGGACCCAGTACTTC.

The chain combines TRBV3-1 (or the pseudogene TRBV3-2) with TRBJ2-3, with unresolved D. Germline CDR1 reads LGHDT; CDR2 reads YNNKEL (reference sequence). V was shortened by 2 bases and J by 8 bases, with 8 bases between the two germline ends. The CDR3 consists of 12 residues. The CDR3 DNA sequence: TGTGCCAGCAGCCAAATCTTCTCTACGCAGTATTTT. Translated, it gives CASSQIFSTQYF.

The chain couples TRBV28 to TRBJ1-2; D is ambiguous. CDR3 size: 13 residues. V dropped 7 bases and J dropped 6 bases, with 15 bases sitting between them. The germline V gene encodes CDR1 MDHEN and CDR2 SYDVKM. CDR3 protein: CASNLGLVDGYTF. The CDR3 DNA sequence: TGTGCCAGCAACCTAGGTTTAGTGGATGGCTACACCTTC.

The chain recombines TRBV15 with TRBJ2-3; 10 bases are shared with TRBD1. CDR1 is LNHNV and CDR2 is YYDKDF in the germline V gene (reference sequence). CDR3 size: 16 residues. Trimming cost V 1 base and J 2 bases; bases outside gene matches: 3. CDR3 protein: CATSRGDRGDTDTQYF. Written as DNA, the CDR3 is TGTGCCACCAGCAGAGGGGACAGGGGCGACACAGATACGCAGTATTTT.

This chain links TRBV24-1 with TRBJ2-1; TRBD2 aligns across 11 bases. J gave up 6 bases and V 4 bases, and 7 bases lay outside the gene matches. The CDR3 totals 16 residues. The germline V gene encodes CDR1 KGHDR and CDR2 SFDVKD. CDR3 DNA sequence: TGTGCCACCAGTGAGCCTACTAGCGGGAGTGTCAATGAGCAGTTCTTC. It codes for CATSEPTSGSVNEQFF.

The genes are TRBV7-2 and TRBJ2-3; TRBD2 agrees at 9 bases. The J segment lost 4 bases and the V segment lost 2 bases, leaving 7 bases of the junction unmatched. Germline V CDR1 and CDR2: SGHTA, FQGNSA. There are 16 residues in the CDR3. The CDR3 sequence is CASSLRGGRAPDTQYF. The CDR3 nucleotides read TGTGCCAGCAGCTTACGAGGCGGGAGGGCCCCAGATACGCAGTATTTT.

The chain employs TRBV6-2 or TRBV6-3 and TRBJ2-1; 8 bases map to TRBD2. J lost 10 bases, V lost 6 bases, and 8 bases had no gene match. The CDR3 is 13 amino acids. The V gene's germline CDR1 is MNHEY and CDR2 SVGEGT. The CDR3 here is CASSILAELEQFF. The CDR3 coding sequence is TGTGCCAGCAGCATACTAGCGGAGCTCGAGCAGTTCTTC.

This clone was seen once. The rearrangement uses TRBV7-8 and TRBJ2-3; D gene ambiguous. There are 13 residues in the CDR3. CDR1 and CDR2 (germline): SGHVS, FQNEAQ. Trimming stripped 5 bases from V and 6 bases from J, with 12 bases between. DNA for the CDR3: TGTGCCAGCAGCCGGGCCGTGGGCGATACGCAGTATTTT. Protein: CASSRAVGDTQYF. Full variable domain (rest looked up from reference TRBV7-8 and TRBJ2-3): GAGVSQSPRYKVAKRGQDVALRCDPISGHVSLFWYQQALGQGPEFLTYFQNEAQLDKSGLPSDRFFAERPEGSVSTLKIQRTQQEDSAVYLCASSRAVGDTQYFGPGTRLTVL.

The V gene is TRBV6-6, the J gene TRBJ2-7, with a tentative D call TRBD2 (5 bases). V was trimmed by 3 bases and J by 1 base, leaving 7 bases between them. Germline V lookup: CDR1 MNHNY, CDR2 SVGAGI (reference sequence). The CDR3 has 13 amino acids. For the CDR3, the DNA is TGTGCCAGCAGTTATCCGGGGTCCTACGAGCAGTACTTC. Translating gives CASSYPGSYEQYF.

CDR3 amino acids: CASSVRTSPGAGELFF. Here the CDR3 DNA reads TGTGCCAGCAGCGTTAGGACTAGCCCGGGGGCCGGGGAGCTGTTTTTT. The rearrangement uses TRBV5-4 and TRBJ2-2; 8 bases match TRBD2. J lost 6 bases, V lost 4 bases, and 11 bases had no gene match. This CDR3 spans 16 amino acids. The V gene's germline CDR1 is SGHNT and CDR2 YYREEE (reference sequence).

V gene TRBV18 combines with J gene TRBJ2-5, with D possibly being TRBD2 (6 bases). The CDR3 has 16 amino acids. The V end lost 2 bases, the J end lost 5 bases, and 18 bases lay between the germline ends. The germline V gene has CDR1 KGHSH and CDR2 LQKENI. The CDR3 DNA reads as TGTGCCAGCTCACCAGGTCAAACTGGTGCGGGGGAGACCCAGTACTTC. It translates to CASSPGQTGAGETQYF. The variable domain in full, with the rest retrieved from reference TRBV18 and TRBJ2-5, is NAGVMQNPRHLVRRRGQEARLRCSPMKGHSHVYWYRQLPEEGLKFMVYLQKENIIDESGMPKERFSAEFPKEGPSILRIQQVVRGDSAAYFCASSPGQTGAGETQYFGPGTRLLVL.

This chain links TRBV5-1 with TRBJ2-7; D unresolved. The CDR3 extends over 15 amino acids. Trimming took off 3 bases at V and 0 bases at J, with 13 bases between the two ends. Germline V gene lookup returns CDR1 SGHRS and CDR2 YFSETQ. CDR3 sequence (DNA): TGCGCCAGCAGCTCCCTTGGCGGCCACTCCTACGAGCAGTACTTC. It encodes CASSSLGGHSYEQYF.

The rearrangement uses TRBV27 and TRBJ2-7; 11 bases agree with TRBD1. The V segment lost 5 bases and the J segment 7 bases; nucleotides outside the gene matches: 13. This CDR3 is built from 16 residues. The germline V gene has CDR1 MNHEY and CDR2 SMNVEV (reference sequence). CDR3 protein: CASSRVGGQGAREQYF. The CDR3 DNA is TGTGCCAGCAGTCGGGTGGGAGGACAGGGGGCGCGAGAGCAGTACTTC.

The J gene is TRBJ2-3, the V gene TRBV11-3; 8 nucleotides agree with TRBD2. The germline V gene has CDR1 SGHNT and CDR2 YENEEA. V lost 5 bases and J lost 0; bases outside the gene matches: 10. The CDR3 length is 17 residues. CDR3 sequence: CASSPGGGPLSTDTQYF. The CDR3 DNA is TGTGCCAGCAGCCCGGGGGGGGGACCCCTCAGCACAGATACGCAGTATTTT. Together with reference TRBV11-3 and TRBJ2-3, the CDR3 gives the full variable domain: EAGVVQSPRYKIIEKKQPVAFWCNPISGHNTLYWYLQNLGQGPELLIRYENEEAVDDSQLPKDRFSAERLKGVDSTLKIQPAELGDSAVYLCASSPGGGPLSTDTQYFGPGTRLTVL.

This clone was detected only once. The V gene is TRBV19, the J gene TRBJ2-1, with 7 bases fitting TRBD1. Germline CDR1 is LNHDA and CDR2 is SQIVND (reference sequence). The CDR3 extends over 15 amino acids. J was trimmed by 6 bases and V by 5 bases; bases with no gene match: 10. CDR3 nucleotide sequence: TGTGCCAGTAGTTCCTCATTCGACAGGGTCAATGAGCAGTTCTTC. It encodes CASSSSFDRVNEQFF.

The rearrangement links TRBV5-1 to TRBJ2-5; D is possibly TRBD2 (5 bases). The CDR3 consists of 13 residues. Trimming cost V 3 bases and J 5 bases, with 11 bases left between them. Germline CDR1 reads SGHRS; CDR2 reads YFSETQ. DNA of the CDR3: TGCGCCAGCAGCTACCCGGGGTTGGAGACCCAGTACTTC. Translating it yields CASSYPGLETQYF.

The rearrangement links TRBV28 to TRBJ1-4; D gene uncertain. The germline V gene has CDR1 MDHEN and CDR2 SYDVKM. This CDR3 is built from 12 residues. Trimming stripped 8 bases from V and 8 bases from J, with 12 bases between. The CDR3: CASSTGKEKLFF. The CDR3 DNA reads as TGTGCCAGCTCCACCGGGAAGGAAAAACTGTTTTTT.